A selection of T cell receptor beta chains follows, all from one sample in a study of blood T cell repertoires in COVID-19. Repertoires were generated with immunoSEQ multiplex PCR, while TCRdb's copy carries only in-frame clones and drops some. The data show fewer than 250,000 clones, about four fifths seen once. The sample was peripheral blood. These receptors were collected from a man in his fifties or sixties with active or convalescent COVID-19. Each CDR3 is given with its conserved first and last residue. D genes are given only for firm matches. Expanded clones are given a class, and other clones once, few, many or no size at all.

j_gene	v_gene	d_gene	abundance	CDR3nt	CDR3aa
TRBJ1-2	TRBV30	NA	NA	TGTGCCTGGAGTGTGTCAGGGGTCTATGGCTACACCTTC	CAWSVSGVYGYTF
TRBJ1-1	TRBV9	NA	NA	TGTGCCAGCAGCGTCAGAGGGCACACTGAAGCTTTCTTT	CASSVRGHTEAFF
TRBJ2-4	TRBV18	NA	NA	TGTGCCAGCTCATCGGCGACAGTAAACATTCAGTACTTC	CASSSATVNIQYF
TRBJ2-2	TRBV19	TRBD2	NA	TGTGCCACTACCGAGCGGGGGGGCGGCGGGGAGCTGTTTTTT	CATTERGGGGELFF
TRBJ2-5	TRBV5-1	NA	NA	TGCGCCAGCAGCTTGGAGGGCAGGGTCCAAGAGACCCAGTACTTC	CASSLEGRVQETQYF
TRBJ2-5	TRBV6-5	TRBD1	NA	TGTGCCAGCAGCTCCGGGACAGGTGAAGAGACCCAGTACTTC	CASSSGTGEETQYF
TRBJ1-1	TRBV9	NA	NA	TGTGCCAGCAGCGTAGGGGCCAGCCTAATGAACACTGAAGCTTTCTTT	CASSVGASLMNTEAFF
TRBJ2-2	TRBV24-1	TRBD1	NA	TGTGCCACCAAAGGGGCAGGGGGCACCGGGGAGCTGTTTTTT	CATKGAGGTGELFF
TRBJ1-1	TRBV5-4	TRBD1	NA	TGTGCCAGCAGCCGGCAAGGGGGCGGGGAAGCTTTCTTT	CASSRQGGGEAFF
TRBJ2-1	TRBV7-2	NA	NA	TGTGCCAGCAGCCCCCTAAGCCCCTACAATGAGCAGTTCTTC	CASSPLSPYNEQFF
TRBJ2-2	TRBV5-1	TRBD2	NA	TGCGCCAGCAGCGACGGACTAGCGGGAGATCCTGGCGGGGAGCTGTTTTTT	CASSDGLAGDPGGELFF
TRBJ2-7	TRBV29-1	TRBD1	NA	TGCAGCGGAGGACAGGGTATCAGCGAGCAGTACTTC	CSGGQGISEQYF
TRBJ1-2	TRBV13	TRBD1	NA	TGTGCCAGCAGCGGACAGGGAGCCAACTATGGCTACACCTTC	CASSGQGANYGYTF
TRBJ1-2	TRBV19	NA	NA	TGTGCCAGTAGTATGAGGCCCAGTTCTGCAGACTATGGCTACACCTTC	CASSMRPSSADYGYTF
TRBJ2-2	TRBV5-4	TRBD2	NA	TGTGCCAGCAGCTTGTCCGCGGGAGGGCCAACCGGGGAGCTGTTTTTT	CASSLSAGGPTGELFF
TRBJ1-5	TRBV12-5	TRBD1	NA	TGTGCTAGTGGTCGGAACAGGGGCGGTATCGTCGAGGGCAATCAGCCCCAGCATTTT	CASGRNRGGIVEGNQPQHF
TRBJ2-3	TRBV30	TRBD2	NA	TGTGCCTGGAGTACCGGACTAGCGGGATTGGTTACGCAGTATTTT	CAWSTGLAGLVTQYF
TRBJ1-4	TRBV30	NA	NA	TGTGCCTGGAGTGTACACCAGGGTAGGGATCGCGGAAAACTGTTTTTT	CAWSVHQGRDRGKLFF
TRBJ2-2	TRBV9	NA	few	TGTGCCAGCAGGGTTGGGGCGACCGGGGAGCTGTTTTTT	CASRVGATGELFF
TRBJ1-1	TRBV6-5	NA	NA	TGTGCCAGCAGGACTGGCGGGGGGCCCTTAACTGAAGCTTTCTTT	CASRTGGGPLTEAFF
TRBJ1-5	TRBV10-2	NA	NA	TGCGCCACCCACGGGGGTTTTAGCAATCAGCCCCAGCATTTT	CATHGGFSNQPQHF
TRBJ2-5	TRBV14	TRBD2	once	TGTGCCAGCAGCCCTCTGACTAGCGGGGGAGAGACCCAGTACTTC	CASSPLTSGGETQYF